Each of the 19 T cell receptor beta chains below was sequenced from the same sample in a study of vaccination effects on CD4 cells after COVID-19. Only in-frame clones appear in the TCRdb table, and some are missing; sequencing was by immunoSEQ multiplex PCR. The sample contains about 41,000 clones, under 70% of which appear only once. What these receptors recognize is not known. Sequencing followed a ViraFEST assay step that expanded antigen-specific CD4+ T cells with viral peptide pools. Cultured cells yielded isolated CD4+ T cells after nine to ten days. Absence of prior SARS-CoV-2 infection characterized the vaccine recipients, who showed negative nucleocapsid antibodies. This specimen was CD4+ T cells from PBMCs cultured with HCoV-OC43 spike peptides, taken before COVID-19 vaccination. Stated subset: HCoV-OC43 spike overlapping peptide pool stimulation. The receptors were gathered from a human donor who received a COVID-19 vaccine.

This chain joins TRBV4-2 and TRBJ1-5; D is unclear. V was clipped by 0 bases and J by 3 bases, with 3 bases between them. The CDR3 consists of 13 residues. Germline V gene lookup returns CDR1 LGHNA and CDR2 YNFKEQ. The CDR3 here is CASSQENNQPQHF. The CDR3 DNA reads as TGTGCCAGCAGCCAAGAAAACAATCAGCCCCAGCATTTT.

This clone was detected only a few times. The chain combines TRBV14 with TRBJ1-1; no firm D call. The CDR3 runs to 13 residues. Germline V lookup: CDR1 SGHDN, CDR2 FVKESK. Trimming left V 2 bases short and J 4 bases short, with 8 bases between. CDR3 protein: CASSQLGGTEAFF. CDR3 in DNA: TGTGCCAGCAGCCAACTGGGCGGCACTGAAGCTTTCTTT.

The chain recombines TRBV10-3 with TRBJ1-5; weak D call: TRBD1 (5 bases). The CDR3 runs 15 residues. Germline assignment: CDR1 ENHRY and CDR2 SYGVKD. V was trimmed by 4 bases and J by 7 bases, leaving 17 bases between them. The CDR3 bases are TGTGCCATCAGTGGGGCCCACGGGACTCCCCAGCCCCAGCATTTT. Translated, it gives CAISGAHGTPQPQHF.

J is TRBJ1-1 and V is TRBV30; D gene unclear. There are 12 residues in the CDR3. The germline CDR1 and CDR2 sequences are GTSNPN and SVGIG (reference sequence). Trimming cost V 7 bases and J 8 bases, with 17 bases left between them. DNA for the CDR3: TGTGCCTTGTTCCGACCCCGAACCGAAGCTTTCTTT. Translating it yields CALFRPRTEAFF.

The gene calls are TRBV7-2 and TRBJ2-5; TRBD1 might be the D (7 bases). V lost 5 bases and J 1 base, leaving 11 bases between the germline ends. The CDR3 totals 14 residues. CDR1 SGHTA and CDR2 FQGNSA come from the germline V gene. CDR3 bases: TGTGCCAGCAGCCCAGGGGGGCCCCAAGAGACCCAGTACTTC. Amino acids: CASSPGGPQETQYF.

This clone was picked up a small number of times. The DNA for the CDR3 is TGTGCCAGCAGCGCAGGGAGAAACACTGAAGCTTTCTTT. It yields the protein CASSAGRNTEAFF. The V gene is TRBV28, the J gene TRBJ1-1; possible D gene TRBD1, 5 bases. The CDR3 totals 13 residues. Looked up from germline, CDR1 is MDHEN and CDR2 is SYDVKM. The V end was cut by 6 bases, the J end by 2 bases, with 10 bases between.

CDR3 amino acids: CASSQGVWMSSGNTIYF. The CDR3 DNA is TGTGCCAGCAGCCAAGGAGTCTGGATGAGCTCTGGAAACACCATATATTTT. The rearrangement uses TRBV14 and TRBJ1-3, with D uncertain. The CDR3 extends over 17 amino acids. Germline values: CDR1 SGHDN, CDR2 FVKESK. Deletions cut 1 base from V and 0 bases from J, with 13 bases between. Together with reference TRBV14 and TRBJ1-3, the CDR3 gives the full variable domain: EAGVTQFPSHSVIEKGQTVTLRCDPISGHDNLYWYRRVMGKEIKFLLHFVKESKQDESGMPNNRFLAERTGGTYSTLKVQPAELEDSGVYFCASSQGVWMSSGNTIYFGEGSWLTVV.

The chain couples TRBV6-5 to TRBJ1-5, with 7 bases aligning to TRBD1. J was trimmed by 4 bases and V by 5 bases; bases with no gene match: 8. Germline values: CDR1 MNHEY, CDR2 SVGAGI. The CDR3 is 15 amino acids. Here the CDR3 reads CASSKDARGNQPQHF. In DNA, the CDR3 is TGTGCCAGCAGTAAGGATGCCAGGGGGAATCAGCCCCAGCATTTT.

The chain links TRBV18 to TRBJ1-2; the match to TRBD1 covers 7 bases. Trimming took 5 bases from V and 8 from J; bases not matched to a gene: 11. The germline gives CDR1 KGHSH, CDR2 LQKENI. This CDR3 is 14 amino acids long. DNA for the CDR3: TGTGCCAGCTCAGGGGACAGCAGCTTTAGGGGCTACACCTTC. It is translated as CASSGDSSFRGYTF.

The chain has TRBV7-6 and TRBJ1-4; perhaps TRBD1 as D (6 bases). Germline V gene sequence: CDR1 SGHVS, CDR2 FNYEAQ. The germline V and J ends were trimmed by 0 bases and 7 bases, with 15 bases remaining between them. The CDR3 sequence is 16 residues long. The CDR3 DNA follows: TGTGCCAGCAGCTTAGCTTCCATAGTGGACAGTGAAAAACTGTTTTTT. Translated: CASSLASIVDSEKLFF.

The chain combines TRBV5-1 with TRBJ2-7, with 11 bases that match TRBD2. CDR1 and CDR2 from the germline V gene are SGHRS and YFSETQ. The CDR3 sequence is 15 residues long. V trimming: 4 bases; J trimming: 7 bases; junction bases outside the gene matches: 10. CDR3 amino acids: CASSLLAGGTPEQYF. In nucleotides, the CDR3 is TGCGCCAGCAGCCTTTTAGCGGGGGGGACCCCGGAGCAGTACTTC.

The chain combines TRBV11-2 with TRBJ2-2; D ambiguous. The V gene lost 4 bases and the J gene lost 7 bases, with 10 bases spanning the gap. The CDR3 length is 13 residues. CDR1 SGHAT and CDR2 FQNNGV come from the germline V gene. This CDR3 is CASSSLQSGELFF. The CDR3 DNA reads as TGTGCCAGCAGCTCGCTCCAAAGCGGGGAGCTGTTTTTT.

The chain recombines TRBV11-3 with TRBJ2-1; D may match TRBD1 or TRBD2 (6 bases each). This CDR3 is 15 amino acids long. The V and J ends lost 0 bases and 6 bases respectively, with 12 bases between them. The germline CDR1 and CDR2 sequences are SGHNT and YENEEA. This CDR3 reads CASSLDPGGRNEQFF. DNA of the CDR3: TGTGCCAGCAGCTTAGATCCCGGGGGCCGCAATGAGCAGTTCTTC. The variable domain in full, completed from reference TRBV11-3 and TRBJ2-1, reads EAGVVQSPRYKIIEKKQPVAFWCNPISGHNTLYWYLQNLGQGPELLIRYENEEAVDDSQLPKDRFSAERLKGVDSTLKIQPAELGDSAVYLCASSLDPGGRNEQFFGPGTRLTVL.

The chain recombines TRBV4-2 with TRBJ1-1; 7 positions agree with TRBD1. This CDR3 comprises 15 residues. J lost 6 bases, V lost 3 bases, and 10 bases had no gene match. Germline loops: CDR1 LGHNA, CDR2 YNFKEQ. CDR3 DNA sequence: TGTGCCAGCAGCCAGTTATCTACAGGGGATGCTGAAGCTTTCTTT. It codes for CASSQLSTGDAEAFF.

This chain links TRBV2 with TRBJ2-2; TRBD2 matches at 16 bases. Germline V gives CDR1 SNHLY, CDR2 FYNNEI. V was pared by 9 bases and J by 4 bases, with 11 bases of the junction left unmatched. CDR3 length equals 18 residues. CDR3 residues: CARQPGLAGGPSTGELFF. Here the CDR3 DNA reads TGTGCCAGGCAACCGGGACTAGCGGGAGGGCCTAGCACCGGGGAGCTGTTTTTT.

The chain joins TRBV5-1 to TRBJ1-6; D is unresolved. The germline CDR1 and CDR2 sequences are SGHRS and YFSETQ. V was clipped by 0 bases and J by 6 bases, with 7 bases between them. CDR3 size: 14 residues. The CDR3 protein is CASSLGQTNSPLHF. CDR3 nucleotide sequence: TGCGCCAGCAGCTTGGGCCAGACTAATTCACCCCTCCACTTT. The variable domain in full, completed from reference TRBV5-1 and TRBJ1-6, reads KAGVTQTPRYLIKTRGQQVTLSCSPISGHRSVSWYQQTPGQGLQFLFEYFSETQRNKGNFPGRFSGRQFSNSRSEMNVSTLELGDSALYLCASSLGQTNSPLHFGNGTRLTVT.

This clone was seen only a few times. The V and J genes are TRBV5-5 and TRBJ2-3; 7 positions agree with TRBD1. The length of the CDR3 is 17 residues. CDR1 is SGHKS and CDR2 is YYEKEE in the germline V gene (reference sequence). Germline trimming cut 4 bases from V and 2 bases from J; bases unmatched to any gene: 13. CDR3 residues: CASSPPSGQRFTDTQYF. The CDR3 DNA reads as TGTGCCAGCAGCCCGCCCTCGGGACAGAGGTTCACAGATACGCAGTATTTT.

DNA for the CDR3: TGTGCCTGGACAGGGGGAAGCTACAATGAGCAGTTCTTC. It encodes CAWTGGSYNEQFF. This chain uses TRBV30 with TRBJ2-1; 7 bases line up with TRBD1. CDR1 and CDR2 (germline): GTSNPN, SVGIG (reference sequence). The CDR3 contains 13 residues. J lost 3 bases, V lost 4 bases, and 3 bases had no gene match.

The gene calls are TRBV3-1 (or the pseudogene TRBV3-2) and TRBJ1-6; D uncertain. CDR1 and CDR2 (germline): LGHDT, YNNKEL (reference sequence). The V end was cut by 0 bases, the J end by 0 bases, with 6 bases between. The CDR3 length is 16 residues. CDR3 sequence reads: CASSQDRSSYNSPLHF. Here the CDR3 DNA reads TGTGCCAGCAGCCAAGATCGGAGCTCCTATAATTCACCCCTCCACTTT.